The rows below give T cell receptor beta chains drawn from one sample of a study of cytomegalovirus exposure and HLA in healthy donors. TCRdb keeps only in-frame clones here, not all; method: immunoSEQ multiplex PCR. The sample carries about 150,000 clones, more than 70% recorded once. Sequencing input: PBMCs. These TCRs come from a human donor in good health. The CDR3 runs from the conserved cysteine through the conserved F or W. D genes are given only for firm matches. Clone size is not always given. Where it is, it says once, few, many or a class for expanded clones.

v_gene	j_gene	abundance	d_gene	len	CDR3aa	CDR3nt
TRBV19	TRBJ1-2	-	-	13	CASSIDPGGGYTF	TGTGCCAGTAGTATAGACCCGGGTGGTGGCTACACCTTC
TRBV28	TRBJ2-1	-	-	13	CASSFGSGNEQFF	TGTGCCAGCAGTTTCGGGAGTGGCAATGAGCAGTTCTTC
TRBV27	TRBJ2-3	-	-	14	CASTPGASTDTQYF	TGTGCCAGCACCCCAGGGGCCTCCACAGATACGCAGTATTTT
TRBV29-1	TRBJ2-1	-	-	13	CSVDRGGLNEQFF	TGCAGCGTTGATAGGGGGGGGCTCAATGAGCAGTTCTTC
TRBV11-3	TRBJ2-7	few	TRBD1	16	CASSLELDRVSYEQYF	TGTGCCAGCAGCTTAGAGCTTGACAGGGTTTCCTACGAGCAGTACTTC
TRBV18	TRBJ1-1	-	TRBD1	16	CASSPGTGTMNTEAFF	TGTGCCAGCTCACCCGGGACAGGGACCATGAACACTGAAGCTTTCTTT
TRBV11-2	TRBJ1-1	-	-	13	CASSRHRDTEAFF	TGTGCCAGCAGTCGACACAGGGACACTGAAGCTTTCTTT
TRBV13	TRBJ2-3	-	-	14	CASSLGGVADTQYF	TGTGCCAGCAGCTTAGGGGGAGTCGCAGATACGCAGTATTTT
TRBV19	TRBJ1-4	few	-	15	CASSMGGRTNEKLFF	TGTGCCAGTAGTATGGGGGGGCGAACTAATGAAAAACTGTTTTTT
TRBV11-3	TRBJ2-7	-	TRBD1	14	CASSKGTGPYEQYF	TGTGCCAGCAGCAAAGGGACAGGACCCTACGAGCAGTACTTC
TRBV7-9	TRBJ1-1	once	-	14	CASSTYRFPLEAFF	TGTGCCAGCAGTACTTACAGATTCCCGCTGGAAGCTTTCTTT
TRBV2	TRBJ2-7	-	TRBD1	15	CASSRDRGSSYEQYF	TGTGCCAGCAGTCGGGACAGGGGGAGCTCCTACGAGCAGTACTTC
TRBV4-2	TRBJ2-3	-	-	16	CASSQEGSLFTDTQYF	TGTGCCAGCAGCCAAGAAGGGAGCCTATTTACAGATACGCAGTATTTT
TRBV7-8	TRBJ1-5	-	-	12	CASSLGGQPQHF	TGTGCCAGCAGCTTAGGAGGACAGCCCCAGCATTTT
TRBV4-3	TRBJ2-2	-	TRBD1	16	CASSLSRDRGTGELFF	TGCGCCAGCAGCCTTTCCAGGGACAGGGGGACCGGGGAGCTGTTTTTT
TRBV2	TRBJ1-2	-	-	13	CASTRQEGYGYTF	TGTGCCAGCACCAGACAGGAAGGCTATGGCTACACCTTC
TRBV30	TRBJ1-4	-	-	13	CAWSGGKNEKLFF	TGTGCCTGGAGCGGGGGGAAGAATGAAAAACTGTTTTTT
TRBV9	TRBJ1-6	-	-	12	CASSSLRSPLHF	TGTGCCAGCAGCTCTCTACGCTCACCCCTCCACTTT
TRBV9	TRBJ1-5	-	TRBD1	15	CASSDGTVGNQPQHF	TGTGCCAGCAGCGATGGGACAGTAGGCAATCAGCCCCAGCATTTT
TRBV7-9	TRBJ1-1	-	TRBD1	14	CASSLTGGKTEAFF	TGTGCCAGCAGCTTAACAGGGGGCAAAACTGAAGCTTTCTTT
TRBV5-1	TRBJ2-2	-	TRBD2	15	CASSAVLAGAGELFF	TGCGCCAGCAGCGCCGTCCTAGCGGGAGCCGGGGAGCTGTTTTTT
TRBV7-6	TRBJ2-1	-	-	16	CASSLELRSQGNEQFF	TGTGCCAGCAGCTTAGAGCTCAGGAGTCAGGGCAATGAGCAGTTCTTC
TRBV2	TRBJ2-3	once	-	12	CASSGENPTQYF	TGTGCCAGCAGTGGAGAAAACCCTACGCAGTATTTT
TRBV7-3	TRBJ2-2	-	TRBD2	14	CASSTSGSTGELFF	TGTGCCAGCAGCACTAGCGGGAGCACCGGGGAGCTGTTTTTT
TRBV25-1	TRBJ2-1	-	TRBD2	15	CASSEPTSGKEEQFF	TGTGCCAGCAGTGAACCCACTAGCGGGAAGGAGGAGCAGTTCTTC
TRBV5-1	TRBJ1-2	once	-	12	CASSLATDGYTF	TGCGCCAGCAGCTTGGCCACAGATGGCTACACCTTC